The clone carrying this TCR beta chain appeared many times. According to the study, TCR beta libraries were built with iRepertoire HTBI primers and CDR3-region Arm-PCR. Each CDR3 protein is one row after TCRdb ran MiXCR on the multiplex PCR reads. Here the sample spans hundreds of thousands of distinct CDR3 sequences, around 12% being singletons. This record belongs to a study of regulatory T cells in long-lasting Graves disease. The time point denotes: newly diagnosed GD, antithyroid drugs for less than 3 months. Extracted RNA from PBMCs served as the source of the TCR library. There are 13 residues in the CDR3. Germline lookup yields CDR1 DFQATT and CDR2 SNEGSKA (reference sequence). V was clipped by 4 bases and J by 5 bases; unmatched bases: 6. This same sample was also part of a study on T cells in Graves' hyperthyroidism and ophthalmopathy.

The material sequenced was peripheral blood mononuclear cells (PBMCs), taken at new diagnosis, from a patient treated with antithyroid drugs. This clonotype was obtained from a woman aged 25 to 39 with Graves disease. This chain joins TRBV20-1 and TRBJ1-2; 8 bases map to TRBD1. CDR3: CSAMLQGAYGYTF. In DNA, the CDR3 is TGCAGTGCTATGCTGCAGGGGGCTTATGGCTACACCTTC.